A single sample is the source of the 13 T cell receptor beta chains below, sequenced in a study of blood T cell repertoires in COVID-19 (dated by TCRdb to 2018 to 2021). Libraries were prepared through the immunoSEQ multiplex PCR assay. Not all clones reach the TCRdb copy of this immuneACCESS table, which keeps in-frame sequences only. Checked studies attribute under half of the gap to unresolved V genes and leave the rest unexplained. The sample data list around 200,000 clones, and roughly nine tenths of these were observed just once. Together, the top ten hold approximately 2.8% of the sample. The sample consisted of PBMCs or T cells enriched from blood (not recorded which). All receptors derive from a woman aged 45 to 65 in a cohort exposed to, infected with or recovered from COVID-19 (not recorded which).

The chain links TRBV7-9 to TRBJ1-1, with D perhaps matching TRBD1 (5 bases). V lost 1 base to trimming and J lost 2 bases, with 8 bases between them. This CDR3 region has 14 residues. Germline CDR1 SEHNR, CDR2 FQNEAQ (reference sequence). CDR3 sequence reads: CASSLDQGNTEAFF. The CDR3 region has the DNA TGTGCCAGCAGCTTAGACCAGGGCAACACTGAAGCTTTCTTT.

The CDR3 is CASSFGGLGSPTGNTIYF. The CDR3, as DNA: TGTGCCAGCAGCTTCGGGGGGTTAGGTAGCCCCACAGGAAACACCATATATTTT. This chain joins TRBV7-2 and TRBJ1-3, with a tentative D call TRBD1 (5 bases). The V and J ends lost 3 bases and 4 bases respectively, with 22 bases between them. Germline V gene sequence: CDR1 SGHTA, CDR2 FQGNSA. CDR3 length: 18 residues. Using reference TRBV7-2 and TRBJ1-3 for the parts outside the CDR3, the full variable domain is GAGVSQSPSNKVTEKGKDVELRCDPISGHTALYWYRQSLGQGLEFLIYFQGNSAPDKSGLPSDRFSAERTGGSVSTLTIQRTQQEDSAVYLCASSFGGLGSPTGNTIYFGEGSWLTVV.

The genes are TRBV5-1 and TRBJ2-2; D is possibly TRBD1 (5 bases). V was shortened by 0 bases and J by 6 bases, with 15 bases between the two germline ends. The CDR3 consists of 16 residues. The germline V gene has CDR1 SGHRS and CDR2 YFSETQ. CDR3 coding DNA: TGCGCCAGCAGCTTGGTCCCCTACCAGGGCCCCGGGGAGCTGTTTTTT. It codes for CASSLVPYQGPGELFF.

CDR3 loop: CASSRDKNTGELFF. CDR3 coding DNA: TGTGCCAGCAGCCGAGACAAGAACACCGGGGAGCTGTTTTTT. This chain uses TRBV7-8 with TRBJ2-2; D uncertain. Trimming took off 5 bases at V and 1 base at J, with 8 bases between the two ends. CDR3 length: 14 amino acids. Germline loops: CDR1 SGHVS, CDR2 FQNEAQ.

V and J are TRBV28 and TRBJ2-7, with 7 bases lining up with TRBD2. Germline V gene data show CDR1 as MDHEN and CDR2 as SYDVKM. The CDR3 has 14 residues. The trim removed 7 bases at V and 0 bases at J, leaving 6 bases unmatched. This CDR3 is CASITGGSSYEQYF. In DNA form, the CDR3 reads TGTGCCAGCATCACCGGGGGGAGCTCCTACGAGCAGTACTTC.

This sequence joins TRBV5-6 and TRBJ2-1; D ambiguous. The germline CDR1 and CDR2 sequences are SGHDT and YYEEEE. Trimming pared 0 bases from V and 10 bases from J, leaving 5 bases between. CDR3 length: 11 residues. The CDR3, as DNA: TGTGCCAGCAGCTTGGGGCCGGAGCAGTTCTTC. The encoded protein is CASSLGPEQFF.

The chain joins TRBV30 to TRBJ1-2, with 8 nucleotides matching TRBD1. J lost 5 bases, V lost 4 bases, and 6 bases had no gene match. The CDR3 covers 13 residues. The germline CDR1 and CDR2 sequences are GTSNPN and SVGIG (reference sequence). The CDR3 nucleotides are TGTGCCTGGAATGTAGACAGGGGTTATGGCTACACCTTC. This codes for CAWNVDRGYGYTF.

The rearrangement uses TRBV30 and TRBJ2-7; TRBD2 is a possible D gene (6 bases). The CDR3 is 13 amino acids. The V gene lost 0 bases and the J gene lost 7 bases, with 13 bases spanning the gap. CDR1 is GTSNPN and CDR2 is SVGIG in the germline V gene (reference sequence). The CDR3 region is CAWSVQARGEQYF. The DNA for the CDR3 is TGTGCCTGGAGTGTACAGGCCCGGGGGGAGCAGTACTTC.

The gene calls are TRBV5-5 and TRBJ1-6; the match to TRBD1 covers 9 bases. The CDR3 covers 14 residues. After removal of 2 bases from V and 10 bases from J, the junction contained 4 bases not matched to a gene. The germline CDR1 and CDR2 sequences are SGHKS and YYEKEE (reference sequence). DNA for the CDR3: TGTGCCAGCAGCTTAACAGGGGGCAGCTCACCCCTCCACTTT. Amino acids: CASSLTGGSSPLHF.

This clone was picked up many times. The genes are TRBV19 and TRBJ1-6; D is possibly TRBD1 (6 bases). V dropped 1 base and J dropped 8 bases, with 15 bases sitting between them. CDR3 size: 16 residues. Germline-derived CDR1 and CDR2 are LNHDA and SQIVND (reference sequence). CDR3 DNA: TGTGCCAGTAGTATAGGTGGCGGGGGCCTCGATTCACCCCTCCACTTT. It translates to CASSIGGGGLDSPLHF.

The V gene is TRBV5-4, the J gene TRBJ1-2; 7 bases are a match to TRBD1. V was pared by 0 bases and J by 2 bases, with 4 bases of the junction left unmatched. This CDR3 has 15 residues. Germline CDR1 SGHNT, CDR2 YYREEE (reference sequence). For the CDR3, the DNA is TGTGCCAGCAGCTTGGAGGGACAGACGAACTATGGCTACACCTTC. It yields the protein CASSLEGQTNYGYTF.

Here the CDR3 DNA reads TGCAGCGTCGGACAGGGAGGAGAGACCCAGTACTTC. It translates to CSVGQGGETQYF. The J gene is TRBJ2-5, the V gene TRBV29-1; 8 positions agree with TRBD1. Looked up from germline, CDR1 is SQVTM and CDR2 is ANQGSEA. The CDR3 consists of 12 residues. V lost 6 bases and J lost 4; bases outside the gene matches: 4.

The genes are TRBV5-1 and TRBJ1-1; D uncertain. The germline V gene encodes CDR1 SGHRS and CDR2 YFSETQ. The CDR3 runs to 13 residues. V dropped 0 bases and J dropped 3 bases, with 6 bases sitting between them. As DNA, the CDR3 is TGCGCCAGCAGCTTGGGGCTTGACACTGAAGCTTTCTTT. It yields the protein CASSLGLDTEAFF. Filled out from reference TRBV5-1 and TRBJ1-1, the complete variable domain reads KAGVTQTPRYLIKTRGQQVTLSCSPISGHRSVSWYQQTPGQGLQFLFEYFSETQRNKGNFPGRFSGRQFSNSRSEMNVSTLELGDSALYLCASSLGLDTEAFFGQGTRLTVV.